This T cell receptor beta chain was sequenced during a study of CD8 T cells in ankylosing spondylitis (dated by TCRdb to 2015 to 2018). For the wider study: The study set out to find disease-linked TCR variants by profiling T cell receptor beta repertoires in ankylosing spondylitis patients and healthy donors. The whole study cohort included 95 to 130 healthy donors and 25 ankylosing spondylitis patients. Peripheral blood samples were taken, and synovial fluid was additionally collected from ankylosing spondylitis patients.

The paper's findings and limits, for the study overall: A TCR beta motif made up of 7 to 9 highly homologous amino acid variants appeared to be characteristic of blood from ankylosing spondylitis patients. Some motif variants had previously been reported in the synovial fluid and blood of reactive arthritis patients, which suggests shared mechanisms of disease initiation. In peripheral blood, the disease-linked clones were found at relatively low frequencies and had a CD8+ phenotype. Significant enrichment of the disease-linked clones was reported in matched synovial fluid samples from ankylosing spondylitis patients.

TCRdb lists the instrument as Illumina HiSeq 2500. TCR beta libraries were prepared by quantitative 5'-RACE with molecular barcodes. The original methods were these. To identify disease-linked TCR variants, a new computational method was used, one built on a probabilistic model of VDJ rearrangement. Clones were called with MiXCR by TCRdb after fastp trimmed the public reads at Q25, and only in-frame beta chains were retained. Here each entry gathers all rows of one CDR3 protein and keeps the most common genes and DNA. These V and J calls originate from TCRdb's pipeline instead of the authors' own analysis. This sample is represented by roughly 700,000 distinct CDR3 sequences; 19% of them were singletons. The top ten constitute about a fifth of the sample. Via the germline V gene (reference sequence), CDR1 is LGHDT and CDR2 YNNKEL. Relative to germline, V is 3 bases shorter and J is 7 bases shorter, with 22 bases between their ends. Inclusive of the bounding cysteine and phenylalanine, the CDR3 is 17 residues long. Kept here is only the CDR3 DNA, which spans 51 bases and is read in frame from base 1.

This clonotype was recorded many times. It has no known antigen specificity. Base qualities were left out, and no much larger clone turns up one base away. The clonotype was recovered from a male donor with ankylosing spondylitis. Sequencing was carried out using blood, either unsorted or a sorted T cell fraction (not recorded which). The sequence links TRBV3-1 to TRBJ2-1; perhaps TRBD2 is the D gene, with 6 bases matching. The CDR3 region reads CASSHRRPEGQRNEQFF. The sequenced DNA is TGTGCCAGCAGCCATCGCCGGCCGGAGGGCCAACGTAATGAGCAGTTCTTC.